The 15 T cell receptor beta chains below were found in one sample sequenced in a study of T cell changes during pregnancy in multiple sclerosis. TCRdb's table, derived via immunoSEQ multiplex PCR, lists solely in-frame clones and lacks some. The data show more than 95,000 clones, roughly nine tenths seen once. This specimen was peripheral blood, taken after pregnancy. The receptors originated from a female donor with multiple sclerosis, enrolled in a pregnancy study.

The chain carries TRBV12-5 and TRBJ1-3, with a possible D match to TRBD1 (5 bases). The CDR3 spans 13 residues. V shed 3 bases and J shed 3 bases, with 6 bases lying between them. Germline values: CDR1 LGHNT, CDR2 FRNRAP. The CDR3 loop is CASGFTGGNTIYF. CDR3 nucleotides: TGTGCTAGTGGTTTTACAGGTGGAAACACCATATATTTT.

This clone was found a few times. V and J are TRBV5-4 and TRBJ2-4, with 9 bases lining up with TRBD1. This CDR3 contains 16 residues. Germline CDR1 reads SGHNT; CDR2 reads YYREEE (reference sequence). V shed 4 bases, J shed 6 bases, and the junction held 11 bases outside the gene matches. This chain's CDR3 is CASSPLQGAGRNIQYF. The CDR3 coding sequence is TGTGCCAGCAGCCCGCTACAGGGGGCTGGTCGAAACATTCAGTACTTC.

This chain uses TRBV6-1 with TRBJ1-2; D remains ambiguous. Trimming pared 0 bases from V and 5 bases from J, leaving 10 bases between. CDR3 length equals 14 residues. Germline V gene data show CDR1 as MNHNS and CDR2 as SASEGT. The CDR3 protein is CASSEARPEYGYTF. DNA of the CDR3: TGTGCCAGCAGTGAAGCGCGGCCGGAGTATGGCTACACCTTC.

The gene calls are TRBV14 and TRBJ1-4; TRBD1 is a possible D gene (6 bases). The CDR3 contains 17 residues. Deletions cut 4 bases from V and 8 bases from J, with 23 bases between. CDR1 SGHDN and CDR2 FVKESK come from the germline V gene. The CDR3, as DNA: TGTGCCAGCAGCCTCCCTTTAGGGAACAGGGTAGACGAAAAACTGTTTTTT. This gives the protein CASSLPLGNRVDEKLFF.

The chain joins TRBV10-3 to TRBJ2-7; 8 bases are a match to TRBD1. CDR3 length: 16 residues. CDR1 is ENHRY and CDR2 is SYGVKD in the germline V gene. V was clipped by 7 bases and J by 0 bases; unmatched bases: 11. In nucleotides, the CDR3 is TGTGCCATCAATCAAAGGTGGACAGGGAGCTCCTACGAGCAGTACTTC. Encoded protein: CAINQRWTGSSYEQYF.

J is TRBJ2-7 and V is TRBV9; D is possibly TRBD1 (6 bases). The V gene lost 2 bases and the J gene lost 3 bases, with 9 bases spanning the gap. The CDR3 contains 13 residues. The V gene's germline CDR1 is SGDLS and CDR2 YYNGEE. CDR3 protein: CASSVGQSYEQYF. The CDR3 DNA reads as TGTGCCAGCAGCGTCGGACAGAGCTACGAGCAGTACTTC.

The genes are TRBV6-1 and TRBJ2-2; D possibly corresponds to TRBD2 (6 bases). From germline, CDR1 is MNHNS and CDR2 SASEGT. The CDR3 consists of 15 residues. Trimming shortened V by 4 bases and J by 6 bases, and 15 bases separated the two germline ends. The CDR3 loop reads CASSGGGVGAGELFF. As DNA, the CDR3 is TGTGCCAGCAGTGGGGGCGGGGTCGGCGCCGGGGAGCTGTTTTTT.

DNA for the CDR3: TGTGCCAGTAGCCTACTAGCGGGAGAGCAGTACTTC. Amino acid sequence: CASSLLAGEQYF. The rearrangement links TRBV19 to TRBJ2-7, with TRBD2 identical over 10 bases. The CDR3 consists of 12 residues. The trim removed 6 bases at V and 7 bases at J, leaving 3 bases unmatched. The germline gives CDR1 LNHDA, CDR2 SQIVND (reference sequence).

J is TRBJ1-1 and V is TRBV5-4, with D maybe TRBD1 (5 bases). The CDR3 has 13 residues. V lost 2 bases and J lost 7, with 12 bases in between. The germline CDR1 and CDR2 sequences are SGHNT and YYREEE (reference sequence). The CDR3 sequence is CASSFRGAGEAFF. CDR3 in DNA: TGTGCCAGCAGCTTTCGTGGGGCTGGTGAAGCTTTCTTT.

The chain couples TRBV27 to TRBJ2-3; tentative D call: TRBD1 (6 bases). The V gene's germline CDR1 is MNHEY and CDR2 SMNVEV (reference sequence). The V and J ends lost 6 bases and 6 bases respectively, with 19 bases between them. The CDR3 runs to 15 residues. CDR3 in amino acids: CASSYRTRGHDTQYF. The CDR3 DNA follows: TGTGCCAGCAGCTACAGGACCCGGGGACACGATACGCAGTATTTT.

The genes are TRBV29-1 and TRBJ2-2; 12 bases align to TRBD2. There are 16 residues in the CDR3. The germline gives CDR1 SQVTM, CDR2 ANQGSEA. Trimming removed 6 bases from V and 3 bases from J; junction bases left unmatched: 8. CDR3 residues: CSVFPTSGGHTGELFF. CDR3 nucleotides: TGCAGCGTCTTTCCGACTAGCGGGGGACACACCGGGGAGCTGTTTTTT.

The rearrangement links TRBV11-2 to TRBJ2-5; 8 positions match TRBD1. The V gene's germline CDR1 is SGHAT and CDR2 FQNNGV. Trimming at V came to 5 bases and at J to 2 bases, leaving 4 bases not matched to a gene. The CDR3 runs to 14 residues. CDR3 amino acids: CASSGQGGQETQYF. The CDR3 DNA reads TGTGCCAGCAGCGGACAGGGTGGGCAAGAGACCCAGTACTTC.

This CDR3 is CASSESRGFSTGELFF. The DNA of the CDR3 is TGTGCCAGCAGTGAATCCCGTGGTTTTAGCACCGGGGAGCTGTTTTTT. This sequence joins TRBV25-1 and TRBJ2-2; D gene unclear. The CDR3 is 16 residues long. V was clipped by 1 base and J by 4 bases, with 13 bases between them. Germline-derived CDR1 and CDR2 are MGHDK and SYGVNS.

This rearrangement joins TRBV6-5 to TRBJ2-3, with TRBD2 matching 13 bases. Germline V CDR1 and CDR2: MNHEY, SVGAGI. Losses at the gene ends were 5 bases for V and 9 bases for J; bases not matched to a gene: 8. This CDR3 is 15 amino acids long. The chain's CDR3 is CASSPPGTSGKTQYF. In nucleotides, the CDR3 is TGTGCCAGCAGTCCACCTGGGACTAGCGGGAAGACGCAGTATTTT.

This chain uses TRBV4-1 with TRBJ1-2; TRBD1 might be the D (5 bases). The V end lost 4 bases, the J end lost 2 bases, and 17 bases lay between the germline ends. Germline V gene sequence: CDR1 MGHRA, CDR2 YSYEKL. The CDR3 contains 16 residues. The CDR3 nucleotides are TGCGCCAGCAGCCGAGGCGGGGGGGACTTAAACTATGGCTACACCTTC. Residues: CASSRGGGDLNYGYTF.